This is a list of T cell receptor beta chains from one sample in a study of blood T cell repertoires in COVID-19. TCRdb keeps only in-frame clones here, not all; method: immunoSEQ multiplex PCR. The table has about 210,000 clones, 80% to 85% seen once. Sample: peripheral blood. The source of these receptors is a woman aged 70 to 79 with COVID-19, enrolled during active disease. Each CDR3 is given with its conserved first and last residue. Each record gives: D gene, clone size, J gene, V gene, CDR3 DNA, CDR3 protein. The D gene is left open where the match is weak. Clone size appears in some rows only: once, few, many, or a class for an expanded clone.

NA	NA	TRBJ1-1	TRBV19	TGTGCCAGTAATGTCCCCACGGGGAACACTGAAGCTTTCTTT	CASNVPTGNTEAFF
NA	few	TRBJ2-5	TRBV19	TGTGCCAGTAGTATAACGGGGGACGGGCAGACCCAGTACTTC	CASSITGDGQTQYF
TRBD2	NA	TRBJ2-1	TRBV29-1	TGCAGCTCTAAGGAAACTAGCGGCTACAATGAGCAGTTCTTC	CSSKETSGYNEQFF
NA	NA	TRBJ2-7	TRBV6-5	TGTGCCAGCGGCCCGGCAGGGATCCCCTACGAGCAGTACTTC	CASGPAGIPYEQYF
TRBD2	NA	TRBJ2-2	TRBV11-2	TGTGCCAGCAGCCGCGGTTTGGGCGGGAGGGCCACGAGGACCGGGGAGCTGTTTTTT	CASSRGLGGRATRTGELFF
TRBD1	NA	TRBJ1-2	TRBV4-3	TGCGCCAGCAGCCAAACCGGGACAGGCCCCACTAACTATGGCTACACCTTC	CASSQTGTGPTNYGYTF
TRBD1	NA	TRBJ1-1	TRBV4-1	TGCGCCAGCAGCCAGGACCCTACCCGGGACAGGGTTCGGGACACTGAAGCTTTCTTT	CASSQDPTRDRVRDTEAFF
TRBD1	NA	TRBJ1-5	TRBV6-6	TGTGCCAGCAGTCAGGGGGCGAGCAATCAGCCCCAGCATTTT	CASSQGASNQPQHF
TRBD1	NA	TRBJ1-2	TRBV11-3	TGTGCCAGCAGCCAATCCGGGACAGGGCACGTCGACTATGGCTACACCTTC	CASSQSGTGHVDYGYTF
TRBD2	NA	TRBJ2-7	TRBV4-2	TGTGCCAGCAGCCAAGCAGGGACTAGCGGCTACGAGCAGTACTTC	CASSQAGTSGYEQYF
NA	NA	TRBJ1-1	TRBV15	TGTGCCACCAGCAGTACTAAAACTGAAGCTTTCTTT	CATSSTKTEAFF
TRBD1	NA	TRBJ2-7	TRBV7-3	TGTGCCAGCAGCTTAAAACGGGACAGCCTCTTCTACGAGCAGTACTTC	CASSLKRDSLFYEQYF
NA	NA	TRBJ1-4	TRBV28	TGTGCCAGCAGTTCGCGGGTAGGTGGTGAAAAACTGTTTTTT	CASSSRVGGEKLFF
NA	NA	TRBJ2-7	TRBV10-1	TGCGCCAGCACCGGAAATCAGCGTAAGGACGAGCAGTACTTC	CASTGNQRKDEQYF
TRBD2	many	TRBJ2-2	TRBV4-1	TGCGCCAGCAGCCATGGACAGCTTAGCGGGATCACCGGGGAGCTGTTTTTT	CASSHGQLSGITGELFF
TRBD1	NA	TRBJ1-1	TRBV11-2	TGTGCCAGCAGCCCTCCGGGACAGATGAACACTGAAGCTTTCTTT	CASSPPGQMNTEAFF
TRBD2	NA	TRBJ2-1	TRBV7-9	TGTGCCAGCAGCTCTGGACTAGCGGTCGAGGGAAAGTTCTTC	CASSSGLAVEGKFF
TRBD1	NA	TRBJ2-7	TRBV27	TGTGCCAGCAGCCCTAGGACAGGGCGTAGTTACGAGCAGTACTTC	CASSPRTGRSYEQYF
NA	NA	TRBJ2-3	TRBV7-9	TGTGCCACCGATCCGACAGGCCTAACTCGCACAGATACGCAGTATTTT	CATDPTGLTRTDTQYF
NA	few	TRBJ2-3	TRBV9	TGTGCCAGCAGCGTCGGATTAGGGACTAGCACAGATACGCAGTATTTT	CASSVGLGTSTDTQYF
NA	NA	TRBJ2-1	TRBV6-2/TRBV6-3	TGTGCCAGCAGTTACTTAAAGGGAGCCAATGAGCAGTTCTTC	CASSYLKGANEQFF
TRBD1	NA	TRBJ1-3	TRBV18	TGTGCCAGCTCACCGGTCCGGGACAGAAGTTCTGGAAACACCATATATTTT	CASSPVRDRSSGNTIYF
TRBD1	NA	TRBJ2-3	TRBV7-2	TGTGCCAGCAGCTTAGCCGGGACAGGAGAGGGCGGGACTGATACGCAGTATTTT	CASSLAGTGEGGTDTQYF
NA	once	TRBJ2-7	TRBV28	TGTGCCAGCAGTCTCCTCTCCGGGACAAGGGGCTACGAGCAGTACTTC	CASSLLSGTRGYEQYF
TRBD1	NA	TRBJ2-1	TRBV6-4	TGTGCCAGCAGTGACGTTGGACAGGGCAGCGATGAGCAGTTCTTC	CASSDVGQGSDEQFF
NA	NA	TRBJ2-3	TRBV6-6	TGTGCCAGCAGTTACTATCCGGGAGAAACAGATACGCAGTATTTT	CASSYYPGETDTQYF
TRBD2	once	TRBJ2-7	TRBV6-5	TGTGCCAGCAGTTACTCAGCGGGAGCCTCTAACGAGCAGTACTTC	CASSYSAGASNEQYF
NA	NA	TRBJ1-1	TRBV5-1	TGCGCCAGCATCAGCGGCACTGAAGCTTTCTTT	CASISGTEAFF